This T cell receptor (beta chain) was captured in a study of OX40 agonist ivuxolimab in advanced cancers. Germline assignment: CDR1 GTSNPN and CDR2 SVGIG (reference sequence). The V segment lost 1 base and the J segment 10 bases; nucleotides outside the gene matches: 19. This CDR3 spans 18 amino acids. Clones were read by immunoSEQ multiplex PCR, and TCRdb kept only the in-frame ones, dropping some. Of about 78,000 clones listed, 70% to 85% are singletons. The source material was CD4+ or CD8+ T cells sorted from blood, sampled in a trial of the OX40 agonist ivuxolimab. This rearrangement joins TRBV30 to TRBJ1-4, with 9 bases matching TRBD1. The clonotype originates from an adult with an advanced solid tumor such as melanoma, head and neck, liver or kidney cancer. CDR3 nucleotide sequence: TGTGCCTGGAGTGCAGAAGGACAGGGGATGGGGTCGCGTCGAAAACTGTTTTTT. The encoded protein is CAWSAEGQGMGSRRKLFF.